Below are 8 T cell receptor beta chains sequenced from a single sample in a study of T cell responses to AZD1222 COVID-19 vaccine. Here immunoSEQ multiplex PCR was the method, and the copy in TCRdb shows in-frame clones only, minus some. The sample gives roughly 160,000 clones, 90% of which show up once; approximately 1.4% is in the top ten. Sequencing was performed on peripheral blood, taken on day 0 of AZD1222 vaccination. These receptors all stem from an adult in good health.

This chain links TRBV27 with TRBJ2-7; 7 positions match TRBD1. The V gene end was trimmed by 1 base and the J gene end by 1 base; junction bases not matched to a gene: 4. Germline V CDR1 and CDR2: MNHEY, SMNVEV (reference sequence). CDR3 length: 15 residues. The CDR3 nucleotides read TGTGCCAGCAGTTTATATTGGGACAGTTCCTACGAGCAGTACTTC. Residues: CASSLYWDSSYEQYF.

This chain links TRBV9 with TRBJ1-1; D unresolved. Looked up from germline, CDR1 is SGDLS and CDR2 is YYNGEE. The CDR3 extends over 14 amino acids. V lost 0 bases, J lost 4 bases, and 10 bases lay in between. CDR3 sequence (DNA): TGTGCCAGCAGCGTAGCGGGGAGGAGCACTGAAGCTTTCTTT. Translated: CASSVAGRSTEAFF.

This clone came up once. The chain is built from TRBV19 and TRBJ1-2; 8 nucleotides line up with TRBD1. Per germline, CDR1 LNHDA and CDR2 SQIVND (reference sequence). J gave up 5 bases and V 4 bases, and 6 bases lay outside the gene matches. The CDR3 consists of 14 residues. The CDR3 nucleotides read TGTGCCAGTAGTACTTCGGACAGGGAATATGGCTACACCTTC. Translating gives CASSTSDREYGYTF.

The chain carries TRBV10-2 and TRBJ1-6, with a weak D call TRBD1 (5 bases). Germline assignment: CDR1 WSHSY and CDR2 SAAADI. Trimming stripped 4 bases from V and 5 bases from J, with 9 bases between. CDR3 length: 14 amino acids. CDR3 bases: TGCGCCAGCAGTGCGACAGATAATAATTCACCCCTCCACTTT. Amino acids: CASSATDNNSPLHF.

The J gene is TRBJ2-2, the V gene TRBV18; 11 bases are shared with TRBD2. With V trimmed by 7 bases and J by 1 base, 8 bases remained unmatched. The CDR3 is 17 amino acids. The germline gives CDR1 KGHSH, CDR2 LQKENI. The CDR3 sequence is CASFPHGTSGNTGELFF. CDR3 bases: TGTGCCAGCTTTCCACATGGGACTAGCGGGAACACCGGGGAGCTGTTTTTT.

This clone was found a few times. V usage is TRBV6-5 and J usage is TRBJ1-5; weak D call: TRBD1 (6 bases). Germline V gene lookup returns CDR1 MNHEY and CDR2 SVGAGI. The ends were cut back, 5 bases at V and 0 bases at J, with 11 bases in the middle. This CDR3 is 15 amino acids long. The DNA for the CDR3 is TGTGCCAGCAGTATGGCAGGGGATAGCAATCAGCCCCAGCATTTT. As protein: CASSMAGDSNQPQHF.

This clone appeared many times. The V and J genes are TRBV28 and TRBJ1-5; 8 bases line up with TRBD1. Germline-derived CDR1 and CDR2 are MDHEN and SYDVKM. The CDR3 sequence is 15 residues long. The V segment lost 5 bases and the J segment 7 bases; nucleotides outside the gene matches: 10. The CDR3, as DNA: TGTGCCAGCAGTAGTGGAACAAGGGACAGGCAGCCCCAGCATTTT. It specifies CASSSGTRDRQPQHF. The variable domain in full, completed from reference TRBV28 and TRBJ1-5, reads DVKVTQSSRYLVKRTGEKVFLECVQDMDHENMFWYRQDPGLGLRLIYFSYDVKMKEKGDIPEGYSVSREKKERFSLILESASTNQTSMYLCASSSGTRDRQPQHFGDGTRLSIL.

This chain joins TRBV4-1 and TRBJ2-2, with 8 bases matching TRBD1. The germline gives CDR1 MGHRA, CDR2 YSYEKL. Unmatched junction bases numbered 9, after V lost 3 bases and J lost 6 bases. There are 16 residues in the CDR3. This CDR3 reads CASSHIRDRSAGELFF. The CDR3 DNA reads TGCGCCAGCAGCCATATCCGGGACAGGAGCGCCGGGGAGCTGTTTTTT.